The 12 T cell receptor beta chains in this list originate from one sample, sequenced in a study of blood T cell repertoires in COVID-19. The method was immunoSEQ multiplex PCR; TCRdb's version includes in-frame clones alone and lacks a portion of them. This sample has roughly 38,000 clones, with about four fifths found just once. The specimen sequenced was peripheral blood. These receptors were collected from a man aged 35 to 55 with active or convalescent COVID-19.

This clone was recorded a few times. As DNA, the CDR3 is TGTGCCAGCAGCTTACGGACAGAAACCTACAATGAGCAGTTCTTC. It specifies CASSLRTETYNEQFF. The V and J genes are TRBV7-9 and TRBJ2-1; perhaps TRBD1 as D (6 bases). V was clipped by 2 bases and J by 2 bases, with 10 bases between them. In germline, CDR1 is SEHNR, CDR2 FQNEAQ (reference sequence). The CDR3 is 15 residues long.

The chain couples TRBV21-1 to TRBJ2-7; the tabulated D call, TRBD2, remains unverified against the DNA. TRBV21-1 is designated a pseudogene. The CDR3 contains 16 residues. The CDR3, as DNA: TGTGCCAGCAGCAATTCGGGACTAGCGGGAGGCCACGAGCAGTACTTC. As protein: CASSNSGLAGGHEQYF.

V is TRBV6-5 and J is TRBJ2-5, with 7 bases matching TRBD2. Germline V gene data show CDR1 as MNHEY and CDR2 as SVGAGI. CDR3 length: 13 residues. The junction had 6 bases not matched to a gene; V was cut back by 6 bases and J by 5 bases. CDR3: CASRGGIRETQYF. CDR3 in DNA: TGTGCCAGCAGGGGGGGGATTAGGGAGACCCAGTACTTC.

This chain uses TRBV29-1 with TRBJ2-5, with 14 bases fitting TRBD2. This CDR3 has 16 amino acids. The V gene's germline CDR1 is SQVTM and CDR2 ANQGSEA. Losses at the gene ends were 4 bases for V and 3 bases for J; bases not matched to a gene: 7. The CDR3 DNA follows: TGCAGCGTTGGACTAGCGGGGGGGACGTGGGAAGAGACCCAGTACTTC. Residues: CSVGLAGGTWEETQYF.

The V gene is TRBV10-3, the J gene TRBJ2-3; TRBD1 matches 9 bases. The junction had 4 bases not matched to a gene; V was cut back by 6 bases and J by 6 bases. Germline CDR1 ENHRY, CDR2 SYGVKD. CDR3 length: 13 amino acids. CDR3 in DNA: TGTGCCATCAGACAGGGGGCAGGGGATACGCAGTATTTT. Protein: CAIRQGAGDTQYF.

The chain employs TRBV9 and TRBJ2-3; TRBD1 agrees at 7 bases. With V trimmed by 3 bases and J by 2 bases, 3 bases remained unmatched. Germline loops: CDR1 SGDLS, CDR2 YYNGEE. The CDR3 covers 14 residues. CDR3 nucleotides: TGTGCCAGCAGCGCGGGACAGCCCACAGATACGCAGTATTTT. Protein product: CASSAGQPTDTQYF.

The CDR3 loop reads CSVETGTGSYGYTF. CDR3 nucleotide sequence: TGCAGCGTTGAAACCGGGACAGGGTCCTATGGCTACACCTTC. This rearrangement joins TRBV29-1 to TRBJ1-2; 9 bases are a match to TRBD1. The CDR3 runs 14 residues. Germline-derived CDR1 and CDR2 are SQVTM and ANQGSEA. V dropped 2 bases and J dropped 4; count of bases not matched to a gene: 5.

V is TRBV5-4 and J is TRBJ2-7, with D perhaps matching TRBD1 (6 bases). CDR1 and CDR2 from the germline V gene are SGHNT and YYREEE (reference sequence). Trimming removed 6 bases from V and 3 bases from J, with 16 bases in between. The CDR3 runs to 14 residues. This CDR3 is CASTQDSTSYEQYF. The CDR3 bases are TGTGCCAGCACCCAGGACAGTACCAGCTACGAGCAGTACTTC. The complete variable domain, with remaining parts taken from reference TRBV5-4 and TRBJ2-7, reads ETGVTQSPTHLIKTRGQQVTLRCSSQSGHNTVSWYQQALGQGPQFIFQYYREEENGRGNFPPRFSGLQFPNYSSELNVNALELDDSALYLCASTQDSTSYEQYFGPGTRLTVT.

The rearrangement links TRBV10-3 to TRBJ1-2; the match to TRBD1 covers 7 bases. Per germline, CDR1 ENHRY and CDR2 SYGVKD. The CDR3 is 11 amino acids. V lost 10 bases to trimming and J lost 4 bases; unmatched junction nucleotides: 3. CDR3 in DNA: TGTGCCACGGGGACAGCCTATGGCTACACCTTC. Residues: CATGTAYGYTF.

The J gene is TRBJ1-2, the V gene TRBV30; the D gene is possibly TRBD1 (6 bases). CDR3 length: 11 residues. V lost 8 bases, J lost 4 bases, and 11 bases lay in between. The germline V gene has CDR1 GTSNPN and CDR2 SVGIG (reference sequence). CDR3 sequence: CARTEFYGYTF. CDR3 sequence (DNA): TGTGCCCGGACAGAATTCTATGGCTACACCTTC.

V gene TRBV30 combines with J gene TRBJ2-7; a possible D gene is TRBD1 (6 bases). The V gene lost 0 bases and the J gene lost 5 bases, with 11 bases spanning the gap. Germline V CDR1 and CDR2: GTSNPN, SVGIG (reference sequence). The CDR3 loop spans 13 amino acids. The CDR3 loop is CAWSVGGGNEQYF. In nucleotides, the CDR3 is TGTGCCTGGAGTGTTGGTGGGGGCAACGAGCAGTACTTC.

J is TRBJ1-1 and V is TRBV5-8; D gene ambiguous. The CDR3 totals 14 residues. Germline CDR1 SGHTS, CDR2 YDEGEE. V lost 0 bases, J lost 1 base, and 7 bases lay in between. CDR3 coding DNA: TGTGCCAGCAGCTTGGGGGTAGCGAACACTGAAGCTTTCTTT. It yields the protein CASSLGVANTEAFF. Full variable domain (outside the CDR3, taken from reference TRBV5-8 and TRBJ1-1): EAGVTQSPTHLIKTRGQQATLRCSPISGHTSVYWYQQALGLGLQFLLWYDEGEERNRGNFPPRFSGRQFPNYSSELNVNALELEDSALYLCASSLGVANTEAFFGQGTRLTVV.